The T cell receptor beta chain under discussion was sequenced for a study of response to subunit inactivated influenza vaccine. Findings of the study overall: The authors put forward the suggestion that each seasonal influenza vaccination may bring in only a limited number of new T cells.

MiXCR, applied by TCRdb to the RT-PCR reads, yields one record per CDR3 protein. The sample has fewer than 600,000 distinct CDR3 sequences; under 8.5% are singletons. This clonotype came up many times. No antigen is known for it. This CDR3 is 13 amino acids long. The germline CDR1 and CDR2 sequences are SGHRS and YFSETQ. Trimming took 1 base from V and 2 from J, leaving 6 bases between them. The sequence was collected from a man in his fifties or sixties who received an inactivated influenza vaccine. This sequence joins TRBV5-1 and TRBJ1-2; D remains ambiguous. The source material was PBMCs from blood, sampled approximately 25 months after vaccination. The CDR3 DNA sequence: TGCGCCAGCAGCTTGAGGATCAACTATGGCTACACCTTC. This gives the protein CASSLRINYGYTF.